These 10 T cell receptor beta chains came from one sample sequenced in a study of CXCR3-negative and CXCR3-positive naive CD8 T cells. The study, taken as a whole, reports: CXCR3-negative naive cells had less hydrophobic TRB CDR3s than did CXCR3-positive naive cells.

Researchers prepared the TRB cDNA libraries using 5' RACE with UMI labels. TCRdb reprocessed the 5' RACE reads, with one entry per CDR3 protein and no DNA. The sample shows approximately 140,000 distinct CDR3 sequences, and 0.25% to 0.35% sits with its ten largest clones. These receptors lack a known antigen. Material for sequencing was naive CXCR3+ CD8+ T cells from blood. As for subset: CD45RO-CCR7+CD27+CD95- naive CD8+ T cells expressing CXCR3 (TNR3+). Receptor source: a human donor in good health. Some clones in this sample may be carry-over from other donors' samples.

The chain recombines TRBV7-6 with TRBJ2-5; TCRdb's D gene call, TRBD1, goes unchecked for lack of DNA. This CDR3 comprises 16 residues. CDR1 is SGHVS, CDR2 FNYEAQ, per germline. CDR3 protein: CASSLGTAPIGRTQYF. Supplemented by reference TRBV7-6 and TRBJ2-5, the full variable domain reads GAGVSQSPRYKVTKRGQDVALRCDPISGHVSLYWYRQALGQGPEFLTYFNYEAQQDKSGLPNDRFSAERPEGSISTLTIQRTEQRDSAMYRCASSLGTAPIGRTQYFGPGTRLLVL.

The chain has TRBV6-6 and TRBJ2-7; TCRdb lists TRBD1, though no DNA is available to test this call. The CDR3 runs 11 residues. Germline V CDR1 and CDR2: MNHNY, SVGAGI (reference sequence). CDR3 sequence reads: CASSYGAEQYF.

Here the CDR3 reads CASRMTGVTMNTEAFF. The rearrangement links TRBV11-2 to TRBJ1-1; TCRdb proposes TRBD1, but this gene call is untestable without DNA. CDR3 size: 16 residues. The V gene's germline CDR1 is SGHAT and CDR2 FQNNGV.

The rearrangement joins TRBV7-6 to TRBJ2-7; lacking DNA, the TRBD1 call made by TCRdb goes unchecked. This CDR3 has 15 amino acids. The germline V gene has CDR1 SGHVS and CDR2 FNYEAQ. CDR3 amino acids: CASSLEDSLGYEQYF. Based on the CDR3 plus reference TRBV7-6 and TRBJ2-7, the full variable domain is GAGVSQSPRYKVTKRGQDVALRCDPISGHVSLYWYRQALGQGPEFLTYFNYEAQQDKSGLPNDRFSAERPEGSISTLTIQRTEQRDSAMYRCASSLEDSLGYEQYFGPGTRLTVT.

The chain uses TRBV18 and TRBJ2-5; checking the TCRdb D call of TRBD1 is not possible without DNA. Per germline, CDR1 KGHSH and CDR2 LQKENI. The CDR3 spans 12 residues. This chain's CDR3 is CASSPAGETQYF.

The chain joins TRBV28 to TRBJ2-1. Germline V gives CDR1 MDHEN, CDR2 SYDVKM. This CDR3 comprises 15 residues. The CDR3 sequence: CASSSDIGSYNEQFF.

The CDR3 here is CSANSVSYNEQFF. The rearrangement links TRBV20-1 to TRBJ2-1; the TCRdb D gene call, TRBD2, has no DNA to confirm it. The CDR3 is 13 amino acids. Germline loops: CDR1 DFQATT, CDR2 SNEGSKA (reference sequence).

The rearrangement uses TRBV20-1 and TRBJ1-1; the D call of TRBD1 rests on TCRdb alone, since no DNA is present to check it. Germline CDR1 reads DFQATT; CDR2 reads SNEGSKA (reference sequence). This CDR3 is built from 16 residues. CDR3 residues: CSARDRTTDPRLEAFF.

The V gene is TRBV7-8, the J gene TRBJ2-7. From germline, CDR1 is SGHVS and CDR2 FQNEAQ. The CDR3 consists of 12 residues. CDR3 sequence: CASSLGRREQYF. Full variable domain (remainder filled in from reference TRBV7-8 and TRBJ2-7): GAGVSQSPRYKVAKRGQDVALRCDPISGHVSLFWYQQALGQGPEFLTYFQNEAQLDKSGLPSDRFFAERPEGSVSTLKIQRTQQEDSAVYLCASSLGRREQYFGPGTRLTVT.

The V call is TRBV28, the J call TRBJ2-4. CDR1 is MDHEN and CDR2 is SYDVKM in the germline V gene. The CDR3 contains 12 residues. The CDR3 reads CASSYNEAIQYF.